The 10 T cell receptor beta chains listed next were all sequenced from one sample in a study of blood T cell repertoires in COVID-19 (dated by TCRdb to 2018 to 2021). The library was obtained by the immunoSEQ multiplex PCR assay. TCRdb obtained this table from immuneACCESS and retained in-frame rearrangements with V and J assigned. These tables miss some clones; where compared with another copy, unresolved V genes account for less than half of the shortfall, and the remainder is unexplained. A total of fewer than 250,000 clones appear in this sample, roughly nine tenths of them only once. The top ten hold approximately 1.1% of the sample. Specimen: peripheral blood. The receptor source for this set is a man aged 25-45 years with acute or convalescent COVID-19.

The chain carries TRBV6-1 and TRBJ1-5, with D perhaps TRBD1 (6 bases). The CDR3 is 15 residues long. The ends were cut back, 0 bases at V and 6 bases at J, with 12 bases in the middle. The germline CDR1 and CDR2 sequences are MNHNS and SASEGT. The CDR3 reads CASSEAGGGSQPQHF. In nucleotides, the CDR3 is TGTGCCAGCAGTGAAGCGGGTGGGGGCTCTCAGCCCCAGCATTTT.

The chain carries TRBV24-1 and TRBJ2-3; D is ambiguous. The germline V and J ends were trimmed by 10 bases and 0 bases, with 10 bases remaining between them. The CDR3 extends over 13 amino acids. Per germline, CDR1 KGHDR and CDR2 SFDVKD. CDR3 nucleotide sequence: TGTGCCACGGCGGCTGCTAGCACAGATACGCAGTATTTT. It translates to CATAAASTDTQYF.

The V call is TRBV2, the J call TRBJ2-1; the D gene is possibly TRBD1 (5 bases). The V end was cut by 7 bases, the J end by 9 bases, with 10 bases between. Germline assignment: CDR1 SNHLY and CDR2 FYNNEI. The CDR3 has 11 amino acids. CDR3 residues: CASNLRGEQFF. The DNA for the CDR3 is TGTGCCAGCAACTTAAGGGGTGAGCAGTTCTTC.

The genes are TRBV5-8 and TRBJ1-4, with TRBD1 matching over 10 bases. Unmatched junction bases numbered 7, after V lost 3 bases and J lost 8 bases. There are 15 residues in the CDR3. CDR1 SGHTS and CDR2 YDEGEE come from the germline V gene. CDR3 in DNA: TGTGCCAGCAGCTACCACGGGACAGGGGAAGAAAAACTGTTTTTT. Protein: CASSYHGTGEEKLFF.

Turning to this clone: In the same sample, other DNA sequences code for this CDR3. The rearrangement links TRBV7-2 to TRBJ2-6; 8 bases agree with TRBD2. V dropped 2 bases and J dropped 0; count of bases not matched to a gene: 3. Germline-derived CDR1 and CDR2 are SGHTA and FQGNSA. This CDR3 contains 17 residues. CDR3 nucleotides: TGTGCCAGCAGCTTACGGGGGGGGGCCTCTGGGGCCAACGTCCTGACTTTC. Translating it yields CASSLRGGASGANVLTF.

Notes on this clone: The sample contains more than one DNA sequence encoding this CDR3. CDR3 DNA sequence: TGTGCCAGTAGTATCGCTCGGGGGAACTATGGCTACACCTTC. Amino acid sequence: CASSIARGNYGYTF. The gene calls are TRBV19 and TRBJ1-2, with a tentative D call TRBD1 (5 bases). Germline-derived CDR1 and CDR2 are LNHDA and SQIVND (reference sequence). V lost 3 bases and J 2 bases, leaving 10 bases between the germline ends. The CDR3 totals 14 residues. Supplemented by reference TRBV19 and TRBJ1-2, the full variable domain reads DGGITQSPKYLFRKEGQNVTLSCEQNLNHDAMYWYRQDPGQGLRLIYYSQIVNDFQKGDIAEGYSVSREKKESFPLTVTSAQKNPTAFYLCASSIARGNYGYTFGSGTRLTVV.

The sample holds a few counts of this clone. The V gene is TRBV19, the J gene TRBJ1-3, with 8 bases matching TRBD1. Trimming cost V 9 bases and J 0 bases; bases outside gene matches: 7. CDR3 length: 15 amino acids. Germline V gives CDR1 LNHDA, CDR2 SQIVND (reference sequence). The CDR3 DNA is TGTGCCAGCTTCGACAGGGGCTACTCTGGAAACACCATATATTTT. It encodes CASFDRGYSGNTIYF.

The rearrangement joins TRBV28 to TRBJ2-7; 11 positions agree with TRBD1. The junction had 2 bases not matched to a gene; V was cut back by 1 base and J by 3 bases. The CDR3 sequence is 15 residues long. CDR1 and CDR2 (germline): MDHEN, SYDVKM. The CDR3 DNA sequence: TGTGCCAGCAGTTTATACGGGACAGGGGGCTACGAGCAGTACTTC. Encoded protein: CASSLYGTGGYEQYF.

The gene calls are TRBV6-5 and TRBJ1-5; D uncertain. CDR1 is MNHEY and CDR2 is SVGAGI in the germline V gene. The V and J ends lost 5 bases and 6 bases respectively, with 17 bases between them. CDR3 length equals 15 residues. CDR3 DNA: TGTGCCAGCAGTCCCCGGGGTCCGAGCGGTCAGCCCCAGCATTTT. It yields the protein CASSPRGPSGQPQHF.

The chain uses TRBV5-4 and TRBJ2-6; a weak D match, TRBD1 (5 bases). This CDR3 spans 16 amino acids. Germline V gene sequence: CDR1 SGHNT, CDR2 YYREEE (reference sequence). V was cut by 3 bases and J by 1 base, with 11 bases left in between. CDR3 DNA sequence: TGTGCCAGCAGCTCGCCTAAGGGGTCTGGGGCCAACGTCCTGACTTTC. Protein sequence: CASSSPKGSGANVLTF.